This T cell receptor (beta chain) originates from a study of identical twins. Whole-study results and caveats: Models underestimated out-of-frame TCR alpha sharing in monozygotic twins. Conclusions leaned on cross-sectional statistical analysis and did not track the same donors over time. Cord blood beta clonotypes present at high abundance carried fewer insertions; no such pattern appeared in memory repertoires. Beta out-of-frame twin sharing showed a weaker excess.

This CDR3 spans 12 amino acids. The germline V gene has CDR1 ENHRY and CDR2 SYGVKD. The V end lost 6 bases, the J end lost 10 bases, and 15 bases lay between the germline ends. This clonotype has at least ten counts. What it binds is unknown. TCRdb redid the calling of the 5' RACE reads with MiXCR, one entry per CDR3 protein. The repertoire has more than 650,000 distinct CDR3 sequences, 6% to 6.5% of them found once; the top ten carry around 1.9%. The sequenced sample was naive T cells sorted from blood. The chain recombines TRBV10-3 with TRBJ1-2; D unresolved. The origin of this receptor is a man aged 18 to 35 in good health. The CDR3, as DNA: TGTGCCATCAGCCGGGCAAGGGAAGACTACACCTTC. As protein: CAISRAREDYTF.